A selection of T cell receptor beta chains follows, all from one sample in a study of T cells in Graves' hyperthyroidism and ophthalmopathy. MiXCR was run by TCRdb on the multiplex PCR reads, yielding one entry per CDR3 protein. This table has fewer than 550,000 distinct CDR3 sequences, 15% to 19% appearing once. Sequenced material: blood. The receptors were gathered from a woman younger than 35 with Graves' hyperthyroidism. The conserved cysteine and the conserved F or W are not part of the CDR3 here. Fields, in order: V gene, J gene, CDR3 protein.

TRBV12-3/TRBV12-4	TRBJ2-2	ASSLVSTSDTGELF
TRBV7-9	TRBJ2-6	ASSSAQGYGANVLT
TRBV30	TRBJ1-5	AWSPPGYQPQH
TRBV6-1	TRBJ2-5	ASSQRTGAQETQY
TRBV11-2	TRBJ1-2	ASSSRAGSGVGYT
TRBV18	TRBJ2-7	ASSPVLRDRGRGEQY
TRBV6-2/TRBV6-3	TRBJ2-7	ASTLRGSYEQY
TRBV3-1	TRBJ2-1	ASSPRTYSYNEQF
TRBV11-3	TRBJ2-1	ASSIAPGLSYNEQF
TRBV7-8	TRBJ2-1	ASSSRTSGSYNEQS
TRBV7-2	TRBJ2-3	ASSFEQTGTDTQY
TRBV12-3/TRBV12-4	TRBJ1-1	ASSVQGAQTEAF
TRBV9	TRBJ2-2	ASSVPNTGELF
TRBV4-2	TRBJ2-3	ASSQEVMGPPGRGTDTQY
TRBV29-1	TRBJ1-2	SVATGLEGYT
TRBV6-5	TRBJ2-7	ASSYDGTAFYEQY
TRBV10-1	TRBJ2-7	ASSQGNEQY
TRBV27	TRBJ1-5	ASSLDANQPQH
TRBV5-1	TRBJ2-7	ASSLAGTRDGRFYEQY
TRBV20-1	TRBJ2-3	SARGGSGGGADTQY
TRBV6-5	TRBJ2-1	ASSYSGLAGFYNEQF
TRBV28	TRBJ1-6	ASSGQGRSPLH
TRBV11-2	TRBJ2-1	ASSFWASEYNEQF
TRBV6-6	TRBJ2-5	ASSYNADTGQETQY
TRBV12-3/TRBV12-4	TRBJ1-4	ASSPDRNFNEKLF
TRBV12-3/TRBV12-4	TRBJ1-2	ASGGDGPHYGYT
TRBV7-6	TRBJ1-6	ASSSQTENSPLH
TRBV6-1	TRBJ2-7	ASSPEWDRPYEQY
TRBV19	TRBJ2-3	ASSIRGEGKQY
TRBV7-2	TRBJ1-2	ASSLRTGQGHGYT
TRBV2	TRBJ2-7	ASSPLQEQY
TRBV7-2	TRBJ2-7	ASSLGLAGRTEQY
TRBV4-1	TRBJ1-3	ASSQVPTGWDSGNTIY
TRBV3-1	TRBJ2-5	ASSRTGVGRETQY
TRBV5-6	TRBJ2-7	ASSLEGLKLHEQY
TRBV24-1	TRBJ2-6	ATSDPQGVGANVLT
TRBV6-1	TRBJ1-1	AGRDRGRTEAF
TRBV12-3/TRBV12-4	TRBJ2-5	ASRPTAGLQETQY
TRBV15	TRBJ2-3	ATRRDLTDTQY
TRBV2	TRBJ1-5	ASRDAPWTVSNQPQH
TRBV12-3/TRBV12-4	TRBJ2-1	ASSPVGDEQF
TRBV15	TRBJ2-1	ATSRDPGTSGGPTRNEQF
TRBV3-1	TRBJ1-1	ASSPRAGAGTEAF
TRBV14	TRBJ1-1	ASSAAGAFRAF
TRBV5-1	TRBJ2-7	ASSFGTGEADEQY
TRBV20-1	TRBJ2-3	SARDLAGPGADTQY
TRBV20-1	TRBJ1-2	SARGGVRGYT
TRBV6-1	TRBJ1-5	ASRQGMGNQPQH
TRBV11-1	TRBJ2-3	ASSRDRITDTQY
TRBV27	TRBJ2-5	ASSSKPGRQETQY
TRBV7-8	TRBJ1-4	ASSVGSSNEKLF
TRBV29-1	TRBJ2-7	SVEGIGGDGTPYEQY
TRBV27	TRBJ1-2	ARSHTSGTSNYGYT
TRBV5-1	TRBJ1-1	ASSSPIGAAF
TRBV7-8	TRBJ2-5	ASSRGASGRITSKTQY
TRBV19	-	ASSTRDRAYEQF
TRBV20-1	TRBJ2-7	SARDQSGSSSYEQY